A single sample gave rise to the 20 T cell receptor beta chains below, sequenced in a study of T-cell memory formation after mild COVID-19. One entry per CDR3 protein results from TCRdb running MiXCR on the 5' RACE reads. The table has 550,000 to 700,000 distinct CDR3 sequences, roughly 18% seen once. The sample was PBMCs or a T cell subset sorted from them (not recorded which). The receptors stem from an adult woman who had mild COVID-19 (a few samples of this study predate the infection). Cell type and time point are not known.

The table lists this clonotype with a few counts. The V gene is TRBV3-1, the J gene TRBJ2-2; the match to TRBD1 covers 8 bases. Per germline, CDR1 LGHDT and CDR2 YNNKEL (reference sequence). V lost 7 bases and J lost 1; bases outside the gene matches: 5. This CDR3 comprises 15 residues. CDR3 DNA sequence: TGTGCCAGCAACCTGACAGGGGTGAACACCGGGGAGCTGTTTTTT. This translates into CASNLTGVNTGELFF.

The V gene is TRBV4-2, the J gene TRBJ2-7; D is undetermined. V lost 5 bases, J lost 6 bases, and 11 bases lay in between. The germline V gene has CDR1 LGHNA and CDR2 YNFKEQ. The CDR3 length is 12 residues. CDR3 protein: CASSSSVGEQYF. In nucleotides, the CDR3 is TGTGCCAGCAGCTCGTCAGTGGGCGAGCAGTACTTC.

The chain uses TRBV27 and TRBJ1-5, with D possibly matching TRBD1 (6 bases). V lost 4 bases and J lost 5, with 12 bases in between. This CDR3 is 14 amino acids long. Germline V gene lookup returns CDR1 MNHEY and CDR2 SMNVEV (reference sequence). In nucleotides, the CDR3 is TGTGCCAGCAGTTCTATACAGGGTTATCAGCCCCAGCATTTT. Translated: CASSSIQGYQPQHF.

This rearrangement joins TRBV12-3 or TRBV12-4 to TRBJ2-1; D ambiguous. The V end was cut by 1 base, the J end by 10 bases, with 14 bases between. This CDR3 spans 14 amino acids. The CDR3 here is CASSLDPPGVEQFF. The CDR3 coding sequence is TGTGCCAGCAGTTTAGATCCTCCTGGGGTCGAGCAGTTCTTC.

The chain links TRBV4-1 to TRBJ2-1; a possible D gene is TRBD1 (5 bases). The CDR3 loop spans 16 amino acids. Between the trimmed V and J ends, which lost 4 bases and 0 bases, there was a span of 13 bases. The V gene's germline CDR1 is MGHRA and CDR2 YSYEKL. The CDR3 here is CASSLLGDSSYNEQFF. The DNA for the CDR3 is TGCGCCAGCAGCCTCTTAGGGGATAGCTCCTACAATGAGCAGTTCTTC.

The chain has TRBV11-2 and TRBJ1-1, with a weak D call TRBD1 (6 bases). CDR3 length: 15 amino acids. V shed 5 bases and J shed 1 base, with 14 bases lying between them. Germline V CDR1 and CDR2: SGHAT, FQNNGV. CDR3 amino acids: CASSTYRDKNTEAFF. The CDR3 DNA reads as TGTGCCAGCAGCACATACCGGGACAAGAACACTGAAGCTTTCTTT.

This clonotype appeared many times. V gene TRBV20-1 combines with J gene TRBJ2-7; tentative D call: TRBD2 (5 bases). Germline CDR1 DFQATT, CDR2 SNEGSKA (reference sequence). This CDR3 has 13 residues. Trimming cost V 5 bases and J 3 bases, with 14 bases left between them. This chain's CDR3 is CSAAGLALYEQYF. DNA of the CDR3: TGCAGTGCTGCGGGCCTAGCTCTCTACGAGCAGTACTTC.

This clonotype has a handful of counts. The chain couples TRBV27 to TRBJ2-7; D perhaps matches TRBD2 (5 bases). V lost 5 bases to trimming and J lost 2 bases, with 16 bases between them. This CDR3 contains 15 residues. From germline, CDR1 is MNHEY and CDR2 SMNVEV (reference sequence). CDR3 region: CASSPPGYGTYEQYF. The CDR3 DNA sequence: TGTGCCAGCAGTCCCCCGGGGTACGGGACCTACGAGCAGTACTTC.

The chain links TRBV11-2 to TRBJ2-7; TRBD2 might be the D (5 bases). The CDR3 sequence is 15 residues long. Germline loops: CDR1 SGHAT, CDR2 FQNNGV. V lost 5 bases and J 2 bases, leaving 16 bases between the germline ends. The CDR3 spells CASSPGKGRTYEQYF. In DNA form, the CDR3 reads TGTGCCAGCAGCCCCGGGAAGGGCAGAACCTACGAGCAGTACTTC.

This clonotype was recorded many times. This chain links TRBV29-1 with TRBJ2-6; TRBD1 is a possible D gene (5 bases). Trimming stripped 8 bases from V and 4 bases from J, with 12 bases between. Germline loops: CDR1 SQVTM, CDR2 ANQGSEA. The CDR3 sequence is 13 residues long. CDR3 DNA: TGCAGCATAGGGGTGTTAGGGGCCAACGTCCTGACTTTC. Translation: CSIGVLGANVLTF.

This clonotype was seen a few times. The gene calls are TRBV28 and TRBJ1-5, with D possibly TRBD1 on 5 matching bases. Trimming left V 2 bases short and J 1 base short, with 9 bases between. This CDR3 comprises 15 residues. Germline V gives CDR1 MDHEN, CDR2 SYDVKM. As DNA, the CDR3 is TGTGCCAGCAGTTTACCGGGGACGAGCAATCAGCCCCAGCATTTT. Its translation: CASSLPGTSNQPQHF.

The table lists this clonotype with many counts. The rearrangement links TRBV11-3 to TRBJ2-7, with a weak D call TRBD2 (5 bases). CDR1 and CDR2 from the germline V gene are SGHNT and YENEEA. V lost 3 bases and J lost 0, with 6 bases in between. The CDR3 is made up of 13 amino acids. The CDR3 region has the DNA TGTGCCAGCAGCTTTACTAGCTCCTACGAGCAGTACTTC. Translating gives CASSFTSSYEQYF.

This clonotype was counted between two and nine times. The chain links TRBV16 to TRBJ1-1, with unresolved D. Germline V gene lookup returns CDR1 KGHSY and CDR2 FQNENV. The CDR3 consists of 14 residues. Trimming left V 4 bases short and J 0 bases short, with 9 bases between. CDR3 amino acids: CASSRALMNTEAFF. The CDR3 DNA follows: TGTGCCAGCAGCCGGGCACTGATGAACACTGAAGCTTTCTTT.

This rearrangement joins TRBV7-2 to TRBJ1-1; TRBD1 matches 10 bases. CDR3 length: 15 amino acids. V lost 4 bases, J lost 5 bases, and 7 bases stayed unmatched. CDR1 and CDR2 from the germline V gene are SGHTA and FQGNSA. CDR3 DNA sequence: TGTGCCAGCAGCTCTCCGGGACAGGGGAAAACTGAAGCTTTCTTT. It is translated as CASSSPGQGKTEAFF.

In DNA form, the CDR3 reads TGTGCCAGCAGCCCCGGCGGGCGGGTTCGTGCAGATACGCAGTATTTT. It yields the protein CASSPGGRVRADTQYF. V is TRBV7-3 and J is TRBJ2-3; possible D gene TRBD2, 5 bases. V was clipped by 5 bases and J by 4 bases, with 19 bases between them. Germline V CDR1 and CDR2: SGHTA, FQGTGA. CDR3 length: 16 amino acids.

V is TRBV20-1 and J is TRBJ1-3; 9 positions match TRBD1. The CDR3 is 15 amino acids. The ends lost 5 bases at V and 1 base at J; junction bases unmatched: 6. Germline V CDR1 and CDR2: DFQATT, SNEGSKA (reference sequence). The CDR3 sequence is CSAWTGTGSGNTIYF. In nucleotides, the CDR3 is TGCAGTGCTTGGACCGGGACAGGGTCTGGAAACACCATATATTTT.

In DNA form, the CDR3 reads TGCGCCAGCAGCTTGGGTGACAGGGGCACTGAAGCTTTCTTT. Protein sequence: CASSLGDRGTEAFF. This chain uses TRBV5-1 with TRBJ1-1; 8 bases map to TRBD1. The CDR3 has 14 amino acids. Unmatched junction bases numbered 2, after V lost 0 bases and J lost 4 bases. Germline CDR1 and CDR2: SGHRS and YFSETQ.

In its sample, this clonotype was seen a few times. The CDR3 protein is CASSTGTGFQETQYF. The CDR3 DNA sequence: TGTGCCAGCAGCACGGGGACCGGTTTCCAAGAGACCCAGTACTTC. The V gene is TRBV6-2 or TRBV6-3, the J gene TRBJ2-5; TRBD1 or TRBD2 may be the D gene (5 bases each). CDR1 MNHEY and CDR2 SVGEGT come from the germline V gene. The ends were cut back, 6 bases at V and 1 base at J, with 15 bases in the middle. The CDR3 is made up of 15 amino acids.

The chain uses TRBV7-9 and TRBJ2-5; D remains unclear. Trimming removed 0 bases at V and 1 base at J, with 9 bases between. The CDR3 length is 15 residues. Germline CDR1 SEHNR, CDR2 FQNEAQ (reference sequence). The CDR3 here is CASSLAKNTQETQYF. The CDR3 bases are TGTGCCAGCAGCTTAGCCAAGAACACCCAAGAGACCCAGTACTTC.

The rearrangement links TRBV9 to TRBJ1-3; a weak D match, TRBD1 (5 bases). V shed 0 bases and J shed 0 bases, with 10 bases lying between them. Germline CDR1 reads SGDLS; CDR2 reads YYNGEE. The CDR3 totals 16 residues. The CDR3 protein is CASSVAGGNSGNTIYF. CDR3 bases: TGTGCCAGCAGCGTAGCTGGGGGAAACTCTGGAAACACCATATATTTT.